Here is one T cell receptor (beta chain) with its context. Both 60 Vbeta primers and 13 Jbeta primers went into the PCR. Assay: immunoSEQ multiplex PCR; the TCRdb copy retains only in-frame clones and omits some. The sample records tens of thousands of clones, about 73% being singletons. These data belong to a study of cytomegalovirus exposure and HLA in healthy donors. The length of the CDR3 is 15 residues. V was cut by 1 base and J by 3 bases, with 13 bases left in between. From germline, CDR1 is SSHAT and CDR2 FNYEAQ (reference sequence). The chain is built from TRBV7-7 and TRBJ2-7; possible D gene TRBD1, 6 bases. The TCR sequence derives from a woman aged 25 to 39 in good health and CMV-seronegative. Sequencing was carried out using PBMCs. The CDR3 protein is CASSLGAGDNYEQYF. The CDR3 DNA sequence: TGTGCCAGCAGCTTAGGGGCAGGGGATAACTACGAGCAGTACTTC.